The 10 T cell receptor beta chains below come from one sample, sequenced in a study of regulatory T cells in long-lasting Graves disease. Time point of the sample: persistent/refractory GD, antithyroid drugs over 5 years with positive TRAb. PBMC-derived RNA was used for the TCR library. CDR3-region Arm-PCR and iRepertoire HTBI primers produced the TCR beta libraries. TCRdb recomputed calls from the multiplex PCR reads with MiXCR, one row per CDR3 protein. The table has fewer than 600,000 distinct CDR3 sequences, 22% seen once. The specimen comprised peripheral blood mononuclear cells (PBMCs), sampled when the disease was refractory, from a patient treated with antithyroid drugs. These receptors were obtained from a female donor with Graves disease.

This clonotype was recorded at least ten times. J is TRBJ1-5 and V is TRBV7-8; 9 bases match TRBD1. Unmatched junction bases numbered 6, after V lost 3 bases and J lost 3 bases. In germline, CDR1 is SGHVS, CDR2 FQNEAQ. There are 16 residues in the CDR3. CDR3 region: CASSFSGQGNNQPQHF. CDR3 coding DNA: TGTGCCAGCAGCTTTTCGGGACAGGGTAACAATCAGCCCCAGCATTTT.

In this sample, this clonotype turned up many times. CDR3 loop: CASSPGVANQPQHF. The CDR3 DNA is TGTGCCAGCAGCCCCGGGGTAGCCAATCAGCCCCAGCATTTT. The rearrangement joins TRBV7-2 to TRBJ1-5; D ambiguous. The germline V gene encodes CDR1 SGHTA and CDR2 FQGNSA. The CDR3 runs 14 residues. The V end was cut by 5 bases, the J end by 3 bases, with 11 bases between.

This chain uses TRBV6-2 or TRBV6-3 with TRBJ1-5; possibly TRBD1 for D (6 bases). Germline lookup yields CDR1 MNHEY and CDR2 SVGEGT. Trimming removed 6 bases at V and 7 bases at J, with 16 bases between. The CDR3 extends over 14 amino acids. For the CDR3, the DNA is TGTGCCAGCAGCAAAGCAGGGGAGGGACAGCCCCAGCATTTT. Translated, it gives CASSKAGEGQPQHF.

This clonotype was seen just once. Since the CDR3 does not end with the conserved phenylalanine or tryptophan, this likely comes from a read error. This chain uses TRBV20-1 with TRBJ2-5; the D gene is possibly TRBD1 (6 bases). This CDR3 has 14 amino acids. The V gene's germline CDR1 is DFQATT and CDR2 SNEGSKA (reference sequence). Trimming took 0 bases from V and 4 from J, leaving 12 bases between them. CDR3 amino acids: CSARDRGQLETQYL. Here the CDR3 DNA reads TGCAGTGCTAGAGATAGAGGACAGCTAGAGACCCAGTACCTC.

The chain carries TRBV28 and TRBJ2-2; 16 bases are shared with TRBD2. Per germline, CDR1 MDHEN and CDR2 SYDVKM. Unmatched junction bases numbered 16, after V lost 5 bases and J lost 4 bases. This CDR3 spans 21 amino acids. CDR3 loop: CASSTNTGTSGRVYGTGELFF. In DNA form, the CDR3 reads TGTGCCAGCAGTACCAACACCGGGACTAGCGGGAGGGTTTACGGCACCGGGGAGCTGTTTTTT.

This clonotype showed up many times. The V and J genes are TRBV2 and TRBJ2-5; no clear D. Germline V gene lookup returns CDR1 SNHLY and CDR2 FYNNEI. The V and J ends lost 3 bases and 5 bases respectively, with 16 bases between them. The CDR3 is 15 residues long. The CDR3 loop reads CASSDGLSIGETQYF. The CDR3 coding sequence is TGTGCCAGCAGTGATGGTCTCTCTATTGGGGAGACCCAGTACTTC.

The chain is built from TRBV7-3 and TRBJ1-1, with D possibly matching TRBD1 (5 bases). The CDR3 length is 14 residues. Between the trimmed V and J ends, which lost 2 bases and 4 bases, there was a span of 11 bases. The germline V gene has CDR1 SGHTA and CDR2 FQGTGA. The CDR3: CASSLSGTSTEAFF. DNA of the CDR3: TGTGCCAGCAGCTTATCGGGGACGTCCACTGAAGCTTTCTTT. Full variable domain (remainder filled in from reference TRBV7-3 and TRBJ1-1): GAGVSQTPSNKVTEKGKYVELRCDPISGHTALYWYRQSLGQGPEFLIYFQGTGAADDSGLPNDRFFAVRPEGSVSTLKIQRTERGDSAVYLCASSLSGTSTEAFFGQGTRLTVV.

This clonotype was counted at least ten times. The chain uses TRBV18 and TRBJ1-4, with unresolved D. V was cut by 8 bases and J by 0 bases, with 4 bases left in between. The CDR3 loop spans 12 amino acids. CDR1 is KGHSH and CDR2 is LQKENI in the germline V gene. The CDR3, as DNA: TGTGCCAGCAGTCCAACTAATGAAAAACTGTTTTTT. It yields the protein CASSPTNEKLFF.

This clonotype was observed a few times. The V and J genes are TRBV12-3 or TRBV12-4 and TRBJ1-2, with D possibly being TRBD1 (5 bases). Trimming pared 8 bases from V and 6 bases from J, leaving 16 bases between. The CDR3 contains 13 residues. The CDR3 DNA reads TGTGCCAGCTCAATGCTTAAGGGACATGGCTACACCTTC. This codes for CASSMLKGHGYTF.

The chain employs TRBV28 and TRBJ1-2; 10 positions agree with TRBD1. The V gene's germline CDR1 is MDHEN and CDR2 SYDVKM. This CDR3 comprises 14 residues. The V gene end was trimmed by 1 base and the J gene end by 8 bases; junction bases not matched to a gene: 4. The CDR3 nucleotides read TGTGCCAGCAGTTTATTAGGGACAGGGGTGGGCTACACCTTC. This codes for CASSLLGTGVGYTF.